This T cell receptor beta chain was recovered during a study of T cells in Graves' hyperthyroidism and ophthalmopathy. Study-wide background: Peripheral blood was collected at initial diagnosis, before any treatment.

This clonotype was counted between two and nine times. The CDR3 runs 14 residues. Germline V gene data show CDR1 as DFQATT and CDR2 as SNEGSKA (reference sequence). V was pared by 1 base and J by 7 bases, with 13 bases between. From RNA transcripts, TCR beta CDR3 regions were amplified. HTBI primers drove first-round RT-PCR of the TCR CDR3. TCRdb re-analysed the multiplex PCR reads in MiXCR, keeping a single row per CDR3 protein. The table includes about 400,000 distinct CDR3 sequences, over 12% detected once. This chain uses TRBV20-1 with TRBJ2-2; unclear D gene. This clonotype was sampled from a woman aged 60-75 years with Graves' ophthalmopathy. Source material: blood. The DNA for the CDR3 is TGCAGTGCTAGAGGTAGGAGAAGTTTCGGGGAGCTGTTTTTT. Translation: CSARGRRSFGELFF.